These 24 T cell receptor beta chains were all obtained from the same sample, sequenced in a study of blood T cell repertoires in COVID-19. Data came from immunoSEQ multiplex PCR; TCRdb stores just in-frame clones and leaves some out. The sample lists about 130,000 clones, around 80% occurring once. Sequenced: peripheral blood. All receptors come from a man aged 65-85 years with acute or convalescent COVID-19.

The chain links TRBV30 to TRBJ2-1; 14 bases fit TRBD2. Germline V gives CDR1 GTSNPN, CDR2 SVGIG (reference sequence). The CDR3 has 22 amino acids. Unmatched junction bases numbered 18, after V lost 2 bases and J lost 0 bases. CDR3 bases: TGTGCCTGGAGTTCTCCACCCCGAGGACTAGCGGGGGGACTCAGCTCCTACAATGAGCAGTTCTTC. Translating it yields CAWSSPPRGLAGGLSSYNEQFF.

To note about this clone: Other DNA sequences within the sample encode an identical CDR3. V is TRBV18 and J is TRBJ1-1; 8 bases line up with TRBD1. Germline CDR1 reads KGHSH; CDR2 reads LQKENI. After removal of 5 bases from V and 5 bases from J, the junction contained 7 bases not matched to a gene. This CDR3 region has 14 residues. The CDR3 spells CASSSDRVGTEAFF. The CDR3 DNA reads as TGTGCCAGCTCATCGGACAGGGTCGGGACTGAAGCTTTCTTT. The full variable domain, in which reference TRBV18 and TRBJ1-1 provide the parts outside the CDR3, is NAGVMQNPRHLVRRRGQEARLRCSPMKGHSHVYWYRQLPEEGLKFMVYLQKENIIDESGMPKERFSAEFPKEGPSILRIQQVVRGDSAAYFCASSSDRVGTEAFFGQGTRLTVV.

V usage is TRBV6-2 or TRBV6-3 and J usage is TRBJ2-1; D is ambiguous. This CDR3 region has 14 residues. V was trimmed by 2 bases and J by 9 bases, leaving 14 bases between them. The germline CDR1 and CDR2 sequences are MNHEY and SVGEGT. CDR3 sequence (DNA): TGTGCCAGCAGTTACGCCCACTACATCAGTGAGCAGTTCTTC. Protein sequence: CASSYAHYISEQFF.

The chain has TRBV5-1 and TRBJ2-5; 9 nucleotides line up with TRBD2. Losses at the gene ends were 2 bases for V and 5 bases for J; bases not matched to a gene: 13. The CDR3 contains 17 residues. Per germline, CDR1 SGHRS and CDR2 YFSETQ. The CDR3 protein is CASSFQLAGVLGETQYF. CDR3 sequence (DNA): TGCGCCAGCAGCTTTCAGTTAGCGGGGGTTCTCGGGGAGACCCAGTACTTC.

V and J are TRBV24-1 and TRBJ2-3; the match to TRBD2 covers 12 bases. The CDR3 spans 18 residues. CDR1 and CDR2 from the germline V gene are KGHDR and SFDVKD. After removal of 3 bases from V and 1 base from J, the junction contained 7 bases not matched to a gene. The CDR3 sequence: CATSDLAGGPGGTDTQYF. The CDR3 coding sequence is TGTGCCACCAGTGATCTAGCGGGGGGGCCTGGGGGCACAGATACGCAGTATTTT.

This clone was seen repeatedly, ten times or more. This chain joins TRBV9 and TRBJ1-1; TRBD1 might be the D (5 bases). The CDR3 is made up of 16 amino acids. Germline V CDR1 and CDR2: SGDLS, YYNGEE. The V gene lost 1 base and the J gene lost 3 bases, with 16 bases spanning the gap. Here the CDR3 DNA reads TGTGCCAGCAGCGTATTACTTACGACAGCCTACACTGAAGCTTTCTTT. Protein product: CASSVLLTTAYTEAFF.

The V and J genes are TRBV21-1 and TRBJ1-1. TRBV21-1 is noted as a pseudogene. The CDR3 covers 15 residues. CDR3 in DNA: TGTGCCAGCAGCAGACCCCTCACTAGGAAGGGCCGAGCTTTCTTT. Protein product: CASSRPLTRKGRAFF.

This clone was seen once. The chain uses TRBV9 and TRBJ2-5; D is perhaps TRBD2 (7 bases). This CDR3 contains 14 residues. The germline CDR1 and CDR2 sequences are SGDLS and YYNGEE. Trimming stripped 4 bases from V and 5 bases from J, with 15 bases between. The CDR3 nucleotides read TGTGCCAGCAGCCCGCCGGGGGGCGGGGAGACCCAGTACTTC. This encodes CASSPPGGGETQYF.

This chain links TRBV19 with TRBJ1-1, with 7 bases matching TRBD1. J was trimmed by 3 bases and V by 1 base; bases with no gene match: 2. The CDR3 length is 14 residues. The germline CDR1 and CDR2 sequences are LNHDA and SQIVND (reference sequence). CDR3 nucleotides: TGTGCCAGTAGTATAGGACAGGGACACACTGAAGCTTTCTTT. Translating gives CASSIGQGHTEAFF.

The chain recombines TRBV7-2 with TRBJ2-6; the D gene is possibly TRBD1 (5 bases). The CDR3 runs to 15 residues. Germline CDR1 is SGHTA and CDR2 is FQGNSA. V was trimmed by 2 bases and J by 1 base, leaving 6 bases between them. This CDR3 is CASSLKGSGANVLTF. For the CDR3, the DNA is TGTGCCAGCAGCTTAAAGGGGTCTGGGGCCAACGTCCTGACTTTC.

The genes are TRBV2 and TRBJ1-2; D is unresolved. Looked up from germline, CDR1 is SNHLY and CDR2 is FYNNEI. V lost 6 bases and J 2 bases, leaving 7 bases between the germline ends. The CDR3 totals 12 residues. This CDR3 is CASRPGNYGYTF. CDR3 nucleotide sequence: TGTGCCAGCAGGCCAGGAAACTATGGCTACACCTTC.

The chain links TRBV6-6 to TRBJ2-1; 8 bases are shared with TRBD1. CDR3 size: 15 residues. The germline gives CDR1 MNHNY, CDR2 SVGAGI (reference sequence). V trimming: 4 bases; J trimming: 7 bases; junction bases outside the gene matches: 9. CDR3 sequence reads: CASSSQRQGTNEQFF. For the CDR3, the DNA is TGTGCCAGCAGTTCCCAGAGACAGGGGACGAATGAGCAGTTCTTC.

This chain joins TRBV5-6 and TRBJ1-2; 8 nucleotides agree with TRBD1. V trimming: 4 bases; J trimming: 7 bases; junction bases outside the gene matches: 12. This CDR3 spans 15 amino acids. The V gene's germline CDR1 is SGHDT and CDR2 YYEEEE. The CDR3 DNA sequence: TGTGCCAGCAGCCCTACAGGGGGGGCAGGAGGTGGCTACACCTTC. Translating it yields CASSPTGGAGGGYTF.

The chain joins TRBV28 to TRBJ2-5; 13 nucleotides align to TRBD2. Germline loops: CDR1 MDHEN, CDR2 SYDVKM. After removal of 7 bases from V and 5 bases from J, the junction contained 4 bases not matched to a gene. The CDR3 length is 14 residues. The chain's CDR3 is CASKTSGGPETQYF. As DNA, the CDR3 is TGTGCCAGCAAGACTAGCGGGGGGCCGGAGACCCAGTACTTC.

The chain combines TRBV4-1 with TRBJ2-1; possible D gene TRBD1, 5 bases. The CDR3 totals 15 residues. Germline V gives CDR1 MGHRA, CDR2 YSYEKL. The ends were cut back, 0 bases at V and 9 bases at J, with 15 bases in the middle. The CDR3 loop is CASSQDGQRSVEQFF. The DNA of the CDR3 is TGCGCCAGCAGCCAAGATGGACAACGATCGGTTGAGCAGTTCTTC.

CDR3 in DNA: TGTGCCAGCATGGGGACAGTCAATGAGCAGTTCTTC. This sequence encodes CASMGTVNEQFF. This chain links TRBV6-5 with TRBJ2-1; TRBD1 matches at 7 bases. Germline-derived CDR1 and CDR2 are MNHEY and SVGAGI. J lost 6 bases, V lost 7 bases, and 3 bases had no gene match. The CDR3 runs to 12 residues.

Ten or more counts support this clone. This chain connects TRBV11-2 to TRBJ2-5; 8 bases are a match to TRBD2. V lost 7 bases and J lost 4; bases outside the gene matches: 14. Per germline, CDR1 SGHAT and CDR2 FQNNGV. The CDR3 loop spans 16 amino acids. This CDR3 is CASTTGGGGSGETQYF. The CDR3 DNA reads as TGTGCCAGCACCACCGGCGGCGGGGGGAGTGGAGAGACCCAGTACTTC. The full variable domain, with the rest looked up from reference TRBV11-2 and TRBJ2-5, is EAGVAQSPRYKIIEKRQSVAFWCNPISGHATLYWYQQILGQGPKLLIQFQNNGVVDDSQLPKDRFSAERLKGVDSTLKIQPAKLEDSAVYLCASTTGGGGSGETQYFGPGTRLLVL.

J is TRBJ1-1 and V is TRBV7-8, with 8 bases lining up with TRBD1. The CDR3 is 15 residues long. V was pared by 1 base and J by 2 bases, with 3 bases of the junction left unmatched. The germline CDR1 and CDR2 sequences are SGHVS and FQNEAQ. CDR3 protein: CASSLVAGGNTEAFF. CDR3 coding DNA: TGTGCCAGCAGCTTAGTAGCAGGGGGCAACACTGAAGCTTTCTTT.

This clone showed up just once. The chain links TRBV5-5 to TRBJ2-5; 10 bases line up with TRBD2. Trimming at V came to 0 bases and at J to 5 bases, leaving 7 bases not matched to a gene. Germline-derived CDR1 and CDR2 are SGHKS and YYEKEE (reference sequence). This CDR3 has 16 residues. This CDR3 is CASSLAASGGQETQYF. The CDR3, as DNA: TGTGCCAGCAGCTTGGCTGCTAGCGGGGGCCAGGAGACCCAGTACTTC. The full variable domain, its missing parts supplied by reference TRBV5-5 and TRBJ2-5, is DAGVTQSPTHLIKTRGQQVTLRCSPISGHKSVSWYQQVLGQGPQFIFQYYEKEERGRGNFPDRFSARQFPNYSSELNVNALLLGDSALYLCASSLAASGGQETQYFGPGTRLLVL.

CDR3 DNA: TGTGCCAGCAACGGATTCAACAGGTATGAGCAGTTCTTC. This encodes CASNGFNRYEQFF. J is TRBJ2-1 and V is TRBV5-6; D might be TRBD1 (5 bases). The CDR3 runs 13 residues. V was shortened by 6 bases and J by 8 bases, with 15 bases between the two germline ends. The germline gives CDR1 SGHDT, CDR2 YYEEEE.

The chain couples TRBV7-9 to TRBJ1-4; TRBD1 matches at 7 bases. Germline V gene sequence: CDR1 SEHNR, CDR2 FQNEAQ (reference sequence). The CDR3 runs 17 residues. Losses at the gene ends were 5 bases for V and 4 bases for J; bases not matched to a gene: 13. The CDR3 DNA reads as TGTGCCAGCAGCCCGCCCACCCCGACAGGGTTTAATGAAAAACTGTTTTTT. Protein: CASSPPTPTGFNEKLFF.

The rearrangement joins TRBV5-1 to TRBJ2-5; 12 bases match TRBD2. In germline, CDR1 is SGHRS, CDR2 YFSETQ. V shed 1 base, J shed 2 bases, and the junction held 3 bases outside the gene matches. The CDR3 extends over 16 amino acids. The CDR3 loop reads CASSLLTSGGQETQYF. The CDR3 nucleotides are TGCGCCAGCAGCTTGTTGACTAGCGGGGGTCAAGAGACCCAGTACTTC.

The chain has TRBV11-2 and TRBJ2-7; 10 nucleotides agree with TRBD1. Germline assignment: CDR1 SGHAT and CDR2 FQNNGV. This CDR3 region has 15 residues. With V trimmed by 2 bases and J by 4 bases, 5 bases remained unmatched. Written as DNA, the CDR3 is TGTGCCAGCAGCTTATTTGAGGGACAGGGGTACGAGCAGTACTTC. This gives the protein CASSLFEGQGYEQYF.

As regards this clone: The junction and the germline gene differ at one end; a read error may be behind it. The chain joins TRBV7-7 to TRBJ2-1; 11 nucleotides agree with TRBD2. CDR3 size: 15 residues. CDR1 SSHAT and CDR2 FNYEAQ come from the germline V gene (reference sequence). CDR3 nucleotides: TGTGCTAGCAGCTTAGATAGCGGGGGGGCCGGGGAGCAGTTCTTC. Protein sequence: CASSLDSGGAGEQFF.